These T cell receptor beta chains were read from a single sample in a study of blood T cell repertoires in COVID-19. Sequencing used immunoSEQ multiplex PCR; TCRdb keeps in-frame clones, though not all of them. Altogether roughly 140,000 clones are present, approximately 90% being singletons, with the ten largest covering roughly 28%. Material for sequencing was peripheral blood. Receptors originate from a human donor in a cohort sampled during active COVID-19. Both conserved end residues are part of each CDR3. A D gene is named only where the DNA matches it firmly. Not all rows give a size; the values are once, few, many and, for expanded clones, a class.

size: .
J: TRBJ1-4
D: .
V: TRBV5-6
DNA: TGTGCCAGCAGCAAGTCCGTTCAGACTAATGAAAAACTGTTTTTT
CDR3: CASSKSVQTNEKLFF

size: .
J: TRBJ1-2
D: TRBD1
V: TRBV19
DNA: TGTGCCAGTAGTATCCGACAGGGCTATGGCTACACCTTC
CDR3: CASSIRQGYGYTF

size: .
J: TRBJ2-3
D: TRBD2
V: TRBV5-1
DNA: TGCGCCAGCAGCTTACGGGGGGGCACAGATACGCAGTATTTT
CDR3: CASSLRGGTDTQYF

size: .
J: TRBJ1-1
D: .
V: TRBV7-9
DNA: TGTGCCAGCACCCTAGAGAACACTGAAGCTTTCTTT
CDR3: CASTLENTEAFF

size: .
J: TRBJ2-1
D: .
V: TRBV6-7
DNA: TGTGCCAGCAGCCTCGACAGATCCAATGAGCAGTTCTTC
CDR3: CASSLDRSNEQFF

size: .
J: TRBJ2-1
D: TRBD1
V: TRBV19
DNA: TGTGCCAGTAGTAAGGAAGGGGGCGCCTACAATGAGCAGTTCTTC
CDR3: CASSKEGGAYNEQFF

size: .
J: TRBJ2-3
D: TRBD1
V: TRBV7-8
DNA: TGTGCCAGCAGCCCTCGGGACAGGGGGTACACAGATACGCAGTATTTT
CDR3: CASSPRDRGYTDTQYF

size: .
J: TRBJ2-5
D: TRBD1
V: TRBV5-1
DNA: TGCGCCAGCAGCTTGGATAGACAGGGGGGAGAGACCCAGTACTTC
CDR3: CASSLDRQGGETQYF

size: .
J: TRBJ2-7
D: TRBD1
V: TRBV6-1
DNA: TGTGCCAGCAGTGAGGACAGGGCGGCCGTGGGCTACGAGCAGTACTTC
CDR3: CASSEDRAAVGYEQYF

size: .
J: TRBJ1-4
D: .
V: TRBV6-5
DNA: TGTGCCAGCAGTTCGCCCGGGGGGTCTAATGAAAAACTGTTTTTT
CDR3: CASSSPGGSNEKLFF

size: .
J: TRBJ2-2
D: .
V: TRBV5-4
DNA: TGTGCCAGCAGCCGAGACATTTCCACCGGGGAGCTGTTTTTT
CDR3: CASSRDISTGELFF

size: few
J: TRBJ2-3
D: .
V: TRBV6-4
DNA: TGTGCCAGCAGTGACCAACCGACGGGGAGAGATACGCAGTATTTT
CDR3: CASSDQPTGRDTQYF

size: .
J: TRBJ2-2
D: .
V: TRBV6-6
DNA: TGTGCCAGCCTACCGGGACAATCGAACACCGGGGAGCTGTTTTTT
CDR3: CASLPGQSNTGELFF

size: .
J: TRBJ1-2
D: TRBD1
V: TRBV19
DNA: TGTGCCAGTAGTCTCGGGACAGGGGTAGGTGGCTACACCTTC
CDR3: CASSLGTGVGGYTF

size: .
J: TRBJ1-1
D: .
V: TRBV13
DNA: TGTGCCAGCAGCCCAACACCGAACACTGAAGCTTTCTTT
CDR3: CASSPTPNTEAFF

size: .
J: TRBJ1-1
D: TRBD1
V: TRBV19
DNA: TGTGCCAGTAGTACCACCGGGACAGGGGGCTTGAACACTGAAGCTTTCTTT
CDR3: CASSTTGTGGLNTEAFF

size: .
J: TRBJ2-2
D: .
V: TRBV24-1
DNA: TGTGCCACCAGTGAAACAGGGCCGTACACCGGGGAGCTGTTTTTT
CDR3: CATSETGPYTGELFF

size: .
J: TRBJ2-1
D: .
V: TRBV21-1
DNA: TGTGCCAGCAGCCCCCCGGTAGCGGGGGGGAAGAATGAGCAGTTCTTC
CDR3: CASSPPVAGGKNEQFF

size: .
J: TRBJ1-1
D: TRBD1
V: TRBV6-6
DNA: TGTGCCAGCAGTTCCTACAGGGGTGGATACACTGAAGCTTTCTTT
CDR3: CASSSYRGGYTEAFF

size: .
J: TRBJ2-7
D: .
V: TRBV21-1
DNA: TGTGCCAGCAGCGAAACTCCCGGGGGGGACAAACGGGACTTCTGCGAGCAGTACTTC
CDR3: CASSETPGGDKRDFCEQYF

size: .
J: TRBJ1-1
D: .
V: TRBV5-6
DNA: TGTGCCAGCAGCTTCTGGGCCACTGAAGCTTTCTTT
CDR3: CASSFWATEAFF

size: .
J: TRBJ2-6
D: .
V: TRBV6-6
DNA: TGTGCCAGCAGTCCTCGAACAGGGCTCGCGGGGGCCAACGTCCTGACTTTC
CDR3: CASSPRTGLAGANVLTF

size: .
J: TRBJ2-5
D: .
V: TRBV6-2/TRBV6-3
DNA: TGTGCCAGCAGTTACTCGATCACCGGGGGAAGAGAGACCCAGTACTTC
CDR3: CASSYSITGGRETQYF

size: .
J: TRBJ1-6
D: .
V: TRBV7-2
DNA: TGTGCCAGCAGCGCCGACAGATATTCACCCCTCCACTTT
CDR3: CASSADRYSPLHF

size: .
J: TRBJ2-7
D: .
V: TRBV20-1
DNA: TGCAGTGCTAGTCCGGACAGTCTCTCCTACGAGCAGTACTTC
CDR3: CSASPDSLSYEQYF

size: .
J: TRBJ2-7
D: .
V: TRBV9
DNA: TGTGCCAGCAGCTCCAGCCCGGGGGGCGGGATCCCCTACGAGCAGTACTTC
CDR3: CASSSSPGGGIPYEQYF

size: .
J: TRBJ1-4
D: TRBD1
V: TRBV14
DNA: TGTGCCAGCAGCCACACCCAACAGGGGGCTAAACTGTTTTTT
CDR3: CASSHTQQGAKLFF

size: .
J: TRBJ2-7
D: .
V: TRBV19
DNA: TGTGCCAGTAGCGCGGGGTTCCTCTCCTACGAGCAGTACTTC
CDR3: CASSAGFLSYEQYF

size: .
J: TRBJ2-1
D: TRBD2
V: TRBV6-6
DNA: TGTGCCAGCAGCGCGGGGGGAAATGAGCAGTTCTTC
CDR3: CASSAGGNEQFF

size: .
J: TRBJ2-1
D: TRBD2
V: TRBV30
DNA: TGTGCCTGGATCCAAACTAGCGGGGGGGCAGGGGAGCAGTTCTTC
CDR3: CAWIQTSGGAGEQFF

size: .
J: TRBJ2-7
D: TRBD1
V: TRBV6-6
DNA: TGTGCCAGCAGTCTGGGACAGTCCTACGAGCAGTACTTC
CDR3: CASSLGQSYEQYF

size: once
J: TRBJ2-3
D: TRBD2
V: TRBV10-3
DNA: TGTGCCATCAGTCTTAGCGGGGGGGCCGTAGATACGCAGTATTTT
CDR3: CAISLSGGAVDTQYF

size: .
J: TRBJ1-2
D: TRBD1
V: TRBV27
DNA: TGTGCCAGCAGCCGCCGGGACAGCTTTAACTATGGCTACACCTTC
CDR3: CASSRRDSFNYGYTF

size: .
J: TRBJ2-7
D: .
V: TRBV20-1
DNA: TGCAGTGCTAGACAGTCCTACGAGCAGTACTTC
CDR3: CSARQSYEQYF

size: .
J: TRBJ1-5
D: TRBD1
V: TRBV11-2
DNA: TGTGCCAGCAGCCGTGGGAAGCTGACAGGGATGGGCAATCAGCCCCAGCATTTT
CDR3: CASSRGKLTGMGNQPQHF

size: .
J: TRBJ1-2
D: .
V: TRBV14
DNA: TGTGCCAGCTCTGAGAGGACTAACTATGGCTACACCTTC
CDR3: CASSERTNYGYTF

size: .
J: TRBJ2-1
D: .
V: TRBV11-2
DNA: TGTGCCAGCAGCTTCCTTTTGGGGGGGGCGAGCTCCTACAATGAGCAGTTCTTC
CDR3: CASSFLLGGASSYNEQFF

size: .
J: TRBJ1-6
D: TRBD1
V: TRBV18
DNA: TGTGCCAGCTCACCAGAAAACAGGGGACCTAATTCACCCCTCCACTTT
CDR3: CASSPENRGPNSPLHF

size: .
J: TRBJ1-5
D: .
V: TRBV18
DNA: TGTGCCAGCTCCCCCCCCGGCAATCAGCCCCAGCATTTT
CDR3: CASSPPGNQPQHF

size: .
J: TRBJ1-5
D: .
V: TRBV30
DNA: TGTGCCTGGAGTGTAACCAGGGTTAACAATCAGCCCCAGCATTTT
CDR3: CAWSVTRVNNQPQHF

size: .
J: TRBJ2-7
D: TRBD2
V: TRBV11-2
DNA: TGTGCCAGCAGAACTCCCGGGACTAGGCGCCTGGAGCAGTACTTC
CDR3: CASRTPGTRRLEQYF

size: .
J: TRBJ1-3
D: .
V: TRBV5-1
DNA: TGCGCCAGCAGCTTGTCCGGGAGAGAGGGAAACACCATATATTTT
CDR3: CASSLSGREGNTIYF

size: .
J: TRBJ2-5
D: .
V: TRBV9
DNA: TGTGCCAGCAGCCCGGAGAATCAGCAAGAGACCCAGTACTTC
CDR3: CASSPENQQETQYF

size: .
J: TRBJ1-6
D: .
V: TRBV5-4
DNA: TGTGCCAGCAGCTTGGATCCCAGCTCCTATAATTCACCCCTCCACTTT
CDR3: CASSLDPSSYNSPLHF

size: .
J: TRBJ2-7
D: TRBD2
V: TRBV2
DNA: TGTGCCAGCAGGATAGCGGGGGGCTCCTACGAGCAGTACTTC
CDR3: CASRIAGGSYEQYF

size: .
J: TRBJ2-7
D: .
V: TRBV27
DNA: TGTGCCAGCAGTTTCAGGCGGGATACCTACGAGCAGTACTTC
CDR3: CASSFRRDTYEQYF

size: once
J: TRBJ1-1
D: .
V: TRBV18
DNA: TGTGCCAGCTCACCAGGGAGGACTGAAGCTTTCTTT
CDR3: CASSPGRTEAFF

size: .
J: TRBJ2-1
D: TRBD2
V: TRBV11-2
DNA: TGTGCCAGCAGCGAGCTAGCGGGGCTCTACAATGAGCAGTTCTTC
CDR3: CASSELAGLYNEQFF

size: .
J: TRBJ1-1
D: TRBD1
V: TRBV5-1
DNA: TGCGCCAGCAGCGCGGTACCCCGGGACAGGGAGACTGAAGCTTTCTTT
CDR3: CASSAVPRDRETEAFF

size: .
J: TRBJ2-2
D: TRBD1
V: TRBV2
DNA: TGTGCCAGCAGTGAGGACAGGGCAGGGGAGCTGTTTTTT
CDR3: CASSEDRAGELFF

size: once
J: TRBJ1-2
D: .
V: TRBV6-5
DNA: TGTGCCAGCAGGACAGGTCGCCGGGGCTACACCTTC
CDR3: CASRTGRRGYTF

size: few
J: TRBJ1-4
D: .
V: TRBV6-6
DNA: TGTGCCAGCAGCTCCACAGGGTTGGGTGAAAAACTGTTTTTT
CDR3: CASSSTGLGEKLFF